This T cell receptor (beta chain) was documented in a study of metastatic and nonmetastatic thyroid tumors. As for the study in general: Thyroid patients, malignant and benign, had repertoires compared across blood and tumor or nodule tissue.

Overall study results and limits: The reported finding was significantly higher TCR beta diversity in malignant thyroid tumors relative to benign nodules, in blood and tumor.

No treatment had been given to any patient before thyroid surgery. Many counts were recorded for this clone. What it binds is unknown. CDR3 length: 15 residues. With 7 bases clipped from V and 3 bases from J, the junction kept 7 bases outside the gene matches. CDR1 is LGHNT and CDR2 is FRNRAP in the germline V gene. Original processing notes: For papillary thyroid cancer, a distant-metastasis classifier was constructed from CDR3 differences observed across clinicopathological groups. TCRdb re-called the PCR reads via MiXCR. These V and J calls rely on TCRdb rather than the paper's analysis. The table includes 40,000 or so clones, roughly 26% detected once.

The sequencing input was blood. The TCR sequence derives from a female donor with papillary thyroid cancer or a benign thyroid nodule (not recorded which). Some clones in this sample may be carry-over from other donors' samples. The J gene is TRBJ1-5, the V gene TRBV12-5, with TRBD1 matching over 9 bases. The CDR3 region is CASVDGTGPNQPQHF. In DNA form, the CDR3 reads TGTGCTAGTGTTGACGGGACAGGGCCCAATCAGCCCCAGCATTTT.